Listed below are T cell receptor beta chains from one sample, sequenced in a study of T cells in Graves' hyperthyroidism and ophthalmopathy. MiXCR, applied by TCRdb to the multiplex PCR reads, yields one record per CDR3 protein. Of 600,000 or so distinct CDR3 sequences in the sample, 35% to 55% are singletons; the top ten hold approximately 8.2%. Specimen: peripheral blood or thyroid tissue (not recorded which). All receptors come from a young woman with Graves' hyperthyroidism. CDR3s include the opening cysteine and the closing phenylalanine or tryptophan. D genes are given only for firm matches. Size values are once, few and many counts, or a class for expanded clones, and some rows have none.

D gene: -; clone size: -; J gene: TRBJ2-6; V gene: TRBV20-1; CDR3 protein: CSARSLGEANVLTF; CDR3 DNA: TGCAGTGCTAGGTCTCTGGGCGAGGCCAACGTCCTGACTTTC
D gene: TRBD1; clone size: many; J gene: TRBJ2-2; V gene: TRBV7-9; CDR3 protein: CASSWDRGYTGELFF; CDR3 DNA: TGTGCCAGCAGCTGGGACAGGGGCTACACCGGGGAGCTGTTTTTT
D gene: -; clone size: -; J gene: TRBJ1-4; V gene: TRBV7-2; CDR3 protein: CASSPWTDEKLFF; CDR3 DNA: TGTGCCAGCAGCCCGTGGACAGATGAAAAACTGTTTTTT
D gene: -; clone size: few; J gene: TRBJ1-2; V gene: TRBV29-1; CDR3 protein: CSVGGPGDKAGRGYTF; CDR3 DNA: TGCAGCGTCGGGGGGCCCGGGGACAAGGCTGGGAGAGGCTACACCTTC
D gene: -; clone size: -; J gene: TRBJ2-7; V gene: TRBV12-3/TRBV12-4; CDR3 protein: CASSKTGFEQYF; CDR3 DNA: TGTGCCAGCTCAAAAACAGGGTTCGAGCAGTACTTC
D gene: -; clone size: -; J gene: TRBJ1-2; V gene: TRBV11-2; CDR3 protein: CASSSNGGGYTF; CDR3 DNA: TGTGCCAGCAGCTCAAATGGGGGGGGCTACACCTTC
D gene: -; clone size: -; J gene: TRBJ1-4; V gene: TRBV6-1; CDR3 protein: CASSAGTRRSGKLFF; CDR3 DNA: TGTGCCAGCAGTGCCGGGACCCGCCGGAGTGGAAAACTGTTTTTT
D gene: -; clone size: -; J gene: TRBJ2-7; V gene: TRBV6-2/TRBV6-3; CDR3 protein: CASRLIVAYEQYF; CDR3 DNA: TGTGCCAGCCGACTGATTGTAGCTTACGAGCAGTACTTC
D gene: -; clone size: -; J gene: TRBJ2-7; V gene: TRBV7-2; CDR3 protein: CASSLVRLSREQYF; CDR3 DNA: TGTGCCAGCAGCTTAGTTCGTCTCTCGAGGGAGCAGTACTTC
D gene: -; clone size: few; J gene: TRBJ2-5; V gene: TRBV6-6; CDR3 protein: CASRQPSQETQYF; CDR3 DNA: TGTGCCAGCAGGCAGCCCAGTCAAGAGACCCAGTACTTC
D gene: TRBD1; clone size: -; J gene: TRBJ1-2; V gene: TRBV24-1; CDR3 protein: CATSAGQAGGYTF; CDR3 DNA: TGTGCCACCAGTGCGGGACAGGCAGGGGGCTACACCTTC
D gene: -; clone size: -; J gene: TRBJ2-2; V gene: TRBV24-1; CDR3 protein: CATSDAGRPSGELFF; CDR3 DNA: TGTGCCACCAGTGATGCGGGACGGCCGAGCGGGGAGCTGTTTTTT
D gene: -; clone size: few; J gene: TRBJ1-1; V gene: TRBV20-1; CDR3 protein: CSASVGLSTEAFF; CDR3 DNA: TGCAGTGCTAGTGTGGGCCTGAGCACTGAAGCTTTCTTT
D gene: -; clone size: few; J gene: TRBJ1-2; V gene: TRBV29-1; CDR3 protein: CSGGTSGYTF; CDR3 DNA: TGCAGCGGGGGGACGTCCGGCTACACCTTC
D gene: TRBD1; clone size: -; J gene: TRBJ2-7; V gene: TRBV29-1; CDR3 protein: CSVEEPRTGTYEQYF; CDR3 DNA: TGCAGCGTTGAAGAACCTCGGACAGGGACCTACGAGCAGTACTTC
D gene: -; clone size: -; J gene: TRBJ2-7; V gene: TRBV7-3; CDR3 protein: CASSPEAAHYEQYF; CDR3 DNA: TGTGCCAGCTCACCTGAAGCGGCCCACTACGAGCAGTACTTC
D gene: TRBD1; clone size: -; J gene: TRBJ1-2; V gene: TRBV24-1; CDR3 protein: CASMSTGGYGYTF; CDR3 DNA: TGTGCCAGCATGTCGACAGGGGGCTATGGCTACACCTTC
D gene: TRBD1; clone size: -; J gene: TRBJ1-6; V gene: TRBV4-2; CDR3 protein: CASSAAGQGGSPLHF; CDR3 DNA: TGTGCCAGCAGCGCCGCGGGACAGGGAGGCTCACCCCTCCACTTT
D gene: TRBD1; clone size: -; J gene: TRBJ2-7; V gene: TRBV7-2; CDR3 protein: CASSLAETGFEQYF; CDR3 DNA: TGTGCCAGCAGCTTAGCTGAGACAGGGTTCGAGCAGTACTTC
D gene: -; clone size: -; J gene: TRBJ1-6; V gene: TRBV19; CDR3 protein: CASSPVGRPLHF; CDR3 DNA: TGTGCCAGTAGTCCCGTGGGACGACCCCTCCACTTT
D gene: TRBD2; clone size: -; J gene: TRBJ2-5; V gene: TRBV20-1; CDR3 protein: CSALLTSGPETQYF; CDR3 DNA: TGCAGTGCTCTCCTCACTAGCGGACCGGAGACCCAGTACTTC
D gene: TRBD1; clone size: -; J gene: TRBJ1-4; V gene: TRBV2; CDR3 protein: CASSEAQGTEKLFF; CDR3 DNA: TGTGCCAGCAGTGAAGCACAGGGGACTGAAAAACTGTTTTTT
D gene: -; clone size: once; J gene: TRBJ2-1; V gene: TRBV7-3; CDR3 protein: CASSLTGYEQFF; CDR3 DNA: TGTGCCAGCAGCTTAACGGGCTATGAGCAGTTCTTC
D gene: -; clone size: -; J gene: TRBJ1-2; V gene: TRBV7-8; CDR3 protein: CASSYAAGSYTF; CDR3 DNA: TGTGCCAGCAGCTACGCGGCGGGTAGCTACACCTTC
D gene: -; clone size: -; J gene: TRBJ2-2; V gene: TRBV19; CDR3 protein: CASIGANTGELFF; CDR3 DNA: TGTGCCAGTATTGGAGCGAACACCGGGGAGCTGTTTTTT
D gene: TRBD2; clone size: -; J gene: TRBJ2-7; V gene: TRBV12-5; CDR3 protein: CASGRTGTSGSTYEQYF; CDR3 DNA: TGTGCTAGTGGTCGAACCGGGACTAGCGGGAGCACGTACGAGCAGTACTTC
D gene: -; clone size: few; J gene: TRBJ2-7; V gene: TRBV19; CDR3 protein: CASSIDRAREQYF; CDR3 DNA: TGTGCCAGTAGTATAGACAGGGCGCGCGAGCAGTACTTC
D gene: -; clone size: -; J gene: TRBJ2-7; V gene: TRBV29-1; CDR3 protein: CSVVRDTYEQCF; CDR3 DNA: TGCAGCGTTGTCCGGGACACCTACGAGCAGTGCTTC
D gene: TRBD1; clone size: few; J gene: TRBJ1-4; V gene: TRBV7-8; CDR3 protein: CASSLNSGQRNEKLFF; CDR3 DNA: TGTGCCAGCAGTCTTAATTCGGGACAGAGGAATGAAAAACTGTTTTTT
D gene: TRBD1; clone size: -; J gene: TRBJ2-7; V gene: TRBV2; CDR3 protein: CASRDWDRISYEQYF; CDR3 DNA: TGTGCCAGCAGAGACTGGGACAGGATCTCCTACGAGCAGTACTTC
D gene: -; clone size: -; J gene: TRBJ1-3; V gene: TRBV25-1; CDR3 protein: CASSPAWGSSGNTIYF; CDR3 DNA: TGTGCCAGCAGCCCTGCCTGGGGCTCCTCTGGAAACACCATATATTTT